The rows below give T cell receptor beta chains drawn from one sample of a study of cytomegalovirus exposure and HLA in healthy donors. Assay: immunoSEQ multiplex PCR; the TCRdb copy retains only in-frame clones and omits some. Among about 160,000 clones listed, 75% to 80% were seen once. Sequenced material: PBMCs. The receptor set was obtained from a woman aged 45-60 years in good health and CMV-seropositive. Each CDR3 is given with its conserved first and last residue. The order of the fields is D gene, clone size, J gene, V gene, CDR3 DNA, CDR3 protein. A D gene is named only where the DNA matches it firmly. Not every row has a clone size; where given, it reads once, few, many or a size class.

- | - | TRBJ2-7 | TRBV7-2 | TGTGCCAGCATCTCTCACCCAGGTTACGAGCAGTACTTC | CASISHPGYEQYF
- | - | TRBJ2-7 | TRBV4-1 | TGCGCCAGCAGCCAAGGTCCGGTTTCCTACGAGCAGTACTTC | CASSQGPVSYEQYF
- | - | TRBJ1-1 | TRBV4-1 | TGCGCCAGCAGCCCCGGGACAATTCAGGCCGAGACTGAAGCTTTCTTT | CASSPGTIQAETEAFF
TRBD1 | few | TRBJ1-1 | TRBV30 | TGTGCCTGGAGTGCCGGGACAGGGATTTGGACTGAAGCTTTCTTT | CAWSAGTGIWTEAFF
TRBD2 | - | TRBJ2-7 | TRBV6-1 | TGTGCCAGCAGTGACGGGACTAGCGGCTCCTACGAGCAGTACTTC | CASSDGTSGSYEQYF
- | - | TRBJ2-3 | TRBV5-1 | TGCGCCAGCAAGGAGACAGATACGCAGTATTTT | CASKETDTQYF
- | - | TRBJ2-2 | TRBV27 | TGTGCCAGCAGTCGGACGGGGGGCCTTAGCACCGGGGAGCTGTTTTTT | CASSRTGGLSTGELFF
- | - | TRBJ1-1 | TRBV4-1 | TGCGCCAGCAGCCAAGACGAGGGGGTATCGATTATGAACACTGAAGCTTTCTTT | CASSQDEGVSIMNTEAFF
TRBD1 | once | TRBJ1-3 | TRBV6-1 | TGTGCCAGCAGTGAACCCGGGACAGTTTCTGGAAACACCATATATTTT | CASSEPGTVSGNTIYF
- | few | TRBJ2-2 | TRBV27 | TGTGCCAGCAGTTTTCGGGTCGCCGCGAACACCGGGGAGCTGTTTTTT | CASSFRVAANTGELFF
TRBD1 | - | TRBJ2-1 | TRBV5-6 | TGTGCCAGCAGCCCGGGACAGGGGGCACAAGAGCAGTTCTTC | CASSPGQGAQEQFF
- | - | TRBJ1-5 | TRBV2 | TGTGCCAGCAGTGATTTGGGGGCAGGACAGCATTTT | CASSDLGAGQHF
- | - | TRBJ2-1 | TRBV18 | TGTGCCAGCTCACCCGTAGACAGGCTAGGAAATGAGCAGTTCTTC | CASSPVDRLGNEQFF
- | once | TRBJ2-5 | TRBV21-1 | TGTGCCAGCAGAGGCCATAGCGGGAGGGCCTGCCGAGAGACCCAGTACTTC | CASRGHSGRACRETQYF
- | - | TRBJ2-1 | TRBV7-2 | TGTGCCAGCAGCTCAGGGTTGGTGTCCCAGTTCTTC | CASSSGLVSQFF
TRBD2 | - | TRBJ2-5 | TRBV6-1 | TGTGCCAGCAGTATTCCAGCGGGGGTAGTAGAGACCCAGTACTTC | CASSIPAGVVETQYF
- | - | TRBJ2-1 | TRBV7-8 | TGTGCCAGCAGCCCTGTGTGGAGGGAGAACCACAATGAGCAGTTCTTC | CASSPVWRENHNEQFF
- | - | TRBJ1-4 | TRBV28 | TGTGCCAGCAGTTTGGAAGGGGAAGGGGCTAATGAAAAACTGTTTTTT | CASSLEGEGANEKLFF
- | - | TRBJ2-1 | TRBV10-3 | TGTGCCATCAGCGATAACCCCGGGTGGAACAATGAGCAGTTCTTC | CAISDNPGWNNEQFF
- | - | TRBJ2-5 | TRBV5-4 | TGTGCCAGCAGCTCGCGAACAGGGACCCAAGAGACCCAGTACTTC | CASSSRTGTQETQYF
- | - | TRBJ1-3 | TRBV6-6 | TGTGCCAGCAGTTACACGGGGTACGGAAACACCATATATTTT | CASSYTGYGNTIYF
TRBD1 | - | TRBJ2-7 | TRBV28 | TGTGCCAGCAGACCCAGGACGAACACAGGGGACGAGCAGTACTTC | CASRPRTNTGDEQYF
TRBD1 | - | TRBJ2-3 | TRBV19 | TGTGCCAGTAGTATATCTGGGACAGTACCCCCAGATACGCAGTATTTT | CASSISGTVPPDTQYF
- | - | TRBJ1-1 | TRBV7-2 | TGTGCCAGCAGCCCGTTCGACAACATGAACACTGAAGCTTTCTTT | CASSPFDNMNTEAFF
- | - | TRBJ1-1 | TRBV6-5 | TGTGCCAGCAGTTACTCGGGACTCCAGAACACTGAAGCTTTCTTT | CASSYSGLQNTEAFF
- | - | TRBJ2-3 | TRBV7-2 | TGTGCCAGCAGCCGTGGGTCCCAGGGAGATACGCAGTATTTT | CASSRGSQGDTQYF
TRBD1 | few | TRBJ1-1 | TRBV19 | TGTGCCAGTAGTATGAGGGGGCGCGTCTCTAGATCGAACACTGAAGCTTTCTTT | CASSMRGRVSRSNTEAFF